These 18 T cell receptor beta chains originate from one sample sequenced in a study of blood T cell dynamics during melanoma immunotherapy. Described time point: pre-treatment baseline. The method was immunoSEQ multiplex PCR; TCRdb's version includes in-frame clones alone and lacks a portion of them. This table has about 10,000 clones, over 80% appearing once. The starting material was blood, obtained from a patient treated with checkpoint blockade. These receptors came from a human donor with melanoma.

The chain is built from TRBV11-2 and TRBJ2-7; 9 bases agree with TRBD2. J was trimmed by 2 bases and V by 2 bases; bases with no gene match: 4. The germline gives CDR1 SGHAT, CDR2 FQNNGV. The CDR3 loop spans 15 amino acids. The CDR3 sequence: CASSLPAGGAYEQYF. CDR3 bases: TGTGCCAGCAGCTTACCGGCGGGAGGGGCCTACGAGCAGTACTTC.

The CDR3, as DNA: TGTGCCAGCACACCGCGGACAGGGGAACGGGAGCAGTACTTC. This translates into CASTPRTGEREQYF. The chain joins TRBV6-1 to TRBJ2-7, with 9 positions matching TRBD1. CDR1 MNHNS and CDR2 SASEGT come from the germline V gene. J gave up 7 bases and V 7 bases, and 11 bases lay outside the gene matches. The CDR3 is 14 amino acids.

The chain links TRBV5-6 to TRBJ2-7; D is uncertain. The CDR3 runs 13 residues. Looked up from germline, CDR1 is SGHDT and CDR2 is YYEEEE. The CDR3 region is CASSQDRGYEQYV. The DNA of the CDR3 is TGCGCCAGCAGCCAAGACCGAGGTTACGAGCAGTACGTC.

The genes are TRBV7-2 and TRBJ2-7; a weak D match, TRBD2 (6 bases). The CDR3 totals 14 residues. Trimming cost V 4 bases and J 2 bases, with 12 bases left between them. The germline gives CDR1 SGHTA, CDR2 FQGNSA. The CDR3 spells CASSSRLDPYEQYF. CDR3 bases: TGTGCCAGCAGCTCTAGACTAGACCCCTACGAGCAGTACTTC.

The gene calls are TRBV7-8 and TRBJ1-4; no reliable D call. The ends were cut back, 4 bases at V and 7 bases at J, with 10 bases in the middle. Per the germline V gene, CDR1 is SGHVS and CDR2 is FQNEAQ. There are 13 residues in the CDR3. CDR3 region: CASSSRTVEKLFF. CDR3 DNA sequence: TGTGCCAGCAGCTCCAGGACGGTTGAAAAACTGTTTTTT.

Notes on this clone: The junction shows a germline mismatch at one end, possibly a read error. The chain links TRBV19 to TRBJ2-7; 9 positions agree with TRBD2. This CDR3 comprises 16 residues. Germline V gene lookup returns CDR1 LNHDA and CDR2 SQIVND (reference sequence). CDR3 loop: CASSPYPGLASYGQYF. The CDR3, as DNA: TGTGCCAGTAGTCCCTATCCGGGACTAGCATCCTACGGGCAGTACTTC.

This chain joins TRBV10-3 and TRBJ2-1; 11 bases agree with TRBD2. This CDR3 contains 15 residues. V trimming: 6 bases; J trimming: 8 bases; junction bases outside the gene matches: 9. Germline assignment: CDR1 ENHRY and CDR2 SYGVKD. CDR3 in amino acids: CAISVAGGHGDEQFF. CDR3 DNA: TGTGCCATCAGCGTAGCGGGGGGGCACGGTGATGAGCAGTTCTTC.

This chain joins TRBV7-9 and TRBJ2-5; a possible D gene is TRBD1 (6 bases). The CDR3 loop spans 14 amino acids. V dropped 0 bases and J dropped 4 bases, with 9 bases sitting between them. CDR1 and CDR2 from the germline V gene are SEHNR and FQNEAQ (reference sequence). Here the CDR3 reads CASSLAQGRETQYF. The DNA of the CDR3 is TGTGCCAGCAGCTTAGCGCAGGGGAGAGAGACCCAGTACTTC.

V and J are TRBV5-5 and TRBJ1-1; D is ambiguous. Looked up from germline, CDR1 is SGHKS and CDR2 is YYEKEE (reference sequence). The CDR3 extends over 12 amino acids. Trimming took off 1 base at V and 3 bases at J, with 4 bases between the two ends. The CDR3 is CASSLSDTEAFF. DNA for the CDR3: TGTGCCAGCAGCTTGTCTGACACTGAAGCTTTCTTT.

This chain joins TRBV2 and TRBJ1-4; no clear D. The CDR3 is 13 residues long. Per germline, CDR1 SNHLY and CDR2 FYNNEI. Trimming shortened V by 7 bases and J by 6 bases, and 12 bases separated the two germline ends. In DNA form, the CDR3 reads TGTGCCAGCACCCGCGGACGGGATGAAAAACTGTTTTTT. Translation gives CASTRGRDEKLFF.

The chain uses TRBV7-6 and TRBJ1-1; TRBD1 might be the D (5 bases). The CDR3 length is 15 residues. Per the germline V gene, CDR1 is SGHVS and CDR2 is FNYEAQ. V was shortened by 1 base and J by 3 bases, with 12 bases between the two germline ends. CDR3 protein: CASSLEGTGYTEAFF. Written as DNA, the CDR3 is TGTGCCAGCAGCTTAGAGGGGACGGGATACACTGAAGCTTTCTTT.

This clone came up a few times. The rearrangement uses TRBV5-1 and TRBJ1-2, with D unresolved. Germline V lookup: CDR1 SGHRS, CDR2 YFSETQ. V lost 0 bases and J 4 bases, leaving 7 bases between the germline ends. This CDR3 contains 13 residues. The CDR3 is CASSLDNPYGYTF. CDR3 DNA sequence: TGCGCCAGCAGCTTGGATAACCCCTATGGCTACACCTTC.

This rearrangement joins TRBV5-5 to TRBJ2-2; perhaps TRBD2 as D (6 bases). This CDR3 spans 14 amino acids. Trimming took 3 bases from V and 8 from J, leaving 14 bases between them. Germline CDR1 and CDR2: SGHKS and YYEKEE (reference sequence). CDR3 sequence: CASSWDGGTGELFF. CDR3 in DNA: TGTGCCAGCAGCTGGGATGGGGGGACTGGGGAGCTGTTTTTT.

This chain links TRBV7-2 with TRBJ1-2; D remains ambiguous. Germline V CDR1 and CDR2: SGHTA, FQGNSA. CDR3 size: 14 residues. Trimming removed 1 base at V and 2 bases at J, with 8 bases between. CDR3 sequence (DNA): TGTGCCAGCAGCTTAGACAGATTAAACTATGGCTACACCTTC. It encodes CASSLDRLNYGYTF.

There are a few counts of this clone. Without the conserved terminal phenylalanine or tryptophan, this CDR3 likely stems from a read error. No DNA is shown, since the ends of the CDR3 on it are uncertain; the CDR3 is the one TCRdb lists. V gene TRBV20-1 combines with J gene TRBJ1-5; the table's D call TRBD1 went unverified against the DNA. Looked up from germline, CDR1 is DFQATT and CDR2 is SNEGSKA (reference sequence). The CDR3 length equals 11 residues, ends included. CDR3 residues: CSAAYRDRVSV.

The rearrangement uses TRBV10-2 and TRBJ2-7; 10 bases align to TRBD2. The V and J ends lost 8 bases and 6 bases, in that order; junction bases with no gene match: 7. This CDR3 contains 13 residues. The germline V gene has CDR1 WSHSY and CDR2 SAAADI. This chain's CDR3 is CASGLAESGEQYF. The CDR3 bases are TGCGCCAGCGGACTAGCGGAGTCCGGCGAGCAGTACTTC.

The J gene is TRBJ1-5, the V gene TRBV28; the D gene is possibly TRBD1 (5 bases). Germline V gene data show CDR1 as MDHEN and CDR2 as SYDVKM. This CDR3 region has 12 residues. Trimming pared 5 bases from V and 6 bases from J, leaving 8 bases between. CDR3 region: CASSVRVQPQHF. In nucleotides, the CDR3 is TGTGCCAGCAGTGTCAGGGTTCAGCCCCAGCATTTT.

This chain connects TRBV30 to TRBJ2-3; 7 bases fit TRBD2. Germline V gene lookup returns CDR1 GTSNPN and CDR2 SVGIG (reference sequence). V trimming: 4 bases; J trimming: 0 bases; junction bases outside the gene matches: 4. The CDR3 is made up of 14 amino acids. The CDR3 loop reads CAWMQGGSTDTQYF. In nucleotides, the CDR3 is TGTGCCTGGATGCAGGGAGGGAGCACAGATACGCAGTATTTT.